What follows describes a single T cell receptor beta chain. What it recognizes is unknown. The data belong to a study of pediatric ulcerative colitis. Each sample received Survey-level depth of up to 500,000 reads. The data were produced by immunoSEQ multiplex PCR, yet TCRdb's version contains in-frame clones alone and is incomplete. Altogether tens of thousands of clones are present, around 78% being singletons, with the ten largest covering about 0.73%. During colonoscopy, one to two rectal pinch biopsies were collected. Before the diagnostic colonoscopy, ulcerative colitis patients were free of immunosuppressive medication. Whole-study findings and limits: Ulcerative colitis patients shared more blood-rectal clones than controls. All ulcerative colitis patients, but no controls, carried a couple of rectal clonotypes.

The clonotype comes from a boy younger than 18 with moderate ulcerative colitis. The sequenced sample was gut tissue.

CDR3 in amino acids: CASSAGTPSNQPQHF. CDR3 coding DNA: TGTGCCAGTAGTGCCGGGACACCAAGCAATCAGCCCCAGCATTTT. The V call is TRBV19, the J call TRBJ1-5, with D perhaps TRBD1 (6 bases). Germline V gives CDR1 LNHDA, CDR2 SQIVND (reference sequence). The CDR3 has 15 amino acids. The V and J ends lost 5 bases and 1 base respectively, with 12 bases between them. Drawing the rest from reference TRBV19 and TRBJ1-5, the complete variable domain is DGGITQSPKYLFRKEGQNVTLSCEQNLNHDAMYWYRQDPGQGLRLIYYSQIVNDFQKGDIAEGYSVSREKKESFPLTVTSAQKNPTAFYLCASSAGTPSNQPQHFGDGTRLSIL.